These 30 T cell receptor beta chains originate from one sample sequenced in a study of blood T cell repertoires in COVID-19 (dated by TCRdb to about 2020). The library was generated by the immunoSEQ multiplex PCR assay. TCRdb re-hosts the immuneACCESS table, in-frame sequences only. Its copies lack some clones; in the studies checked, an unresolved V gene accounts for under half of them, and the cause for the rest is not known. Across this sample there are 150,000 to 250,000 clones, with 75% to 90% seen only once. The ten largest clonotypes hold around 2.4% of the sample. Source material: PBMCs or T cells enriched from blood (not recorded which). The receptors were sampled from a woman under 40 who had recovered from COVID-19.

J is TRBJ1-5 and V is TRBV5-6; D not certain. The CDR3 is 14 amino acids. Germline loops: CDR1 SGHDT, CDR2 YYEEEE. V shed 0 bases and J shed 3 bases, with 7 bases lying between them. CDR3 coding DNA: TGTGCCAGCAGCTTGGCCGGGGTCAATCAGCCCCAGCATTTT. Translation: CASSLAGVNQPQHF.

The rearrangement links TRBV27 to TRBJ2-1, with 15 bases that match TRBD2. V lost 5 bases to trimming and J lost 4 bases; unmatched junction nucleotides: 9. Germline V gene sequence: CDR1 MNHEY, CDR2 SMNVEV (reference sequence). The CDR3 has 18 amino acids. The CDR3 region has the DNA TGTGCCAGCAGTCCCTGGACTAGCGGGAGGGTAATGTACAATGAGCAGTTCTTC. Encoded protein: CASSPWTSGRVMYNEQFF.

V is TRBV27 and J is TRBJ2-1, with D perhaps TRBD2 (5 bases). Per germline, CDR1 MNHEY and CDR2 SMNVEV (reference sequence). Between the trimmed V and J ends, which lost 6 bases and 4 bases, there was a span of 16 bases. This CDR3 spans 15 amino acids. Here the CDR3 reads CASSPGLAKYNEQFF. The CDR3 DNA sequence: TGTGCCAGCAGCCCCGGGCTAGCAAAGTACAATGAGCAGTTCTTC.

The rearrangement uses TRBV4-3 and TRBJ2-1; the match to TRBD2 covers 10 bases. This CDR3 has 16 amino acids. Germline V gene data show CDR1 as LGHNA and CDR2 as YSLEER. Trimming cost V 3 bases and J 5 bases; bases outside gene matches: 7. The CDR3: CASSQISGRRDNEQFF. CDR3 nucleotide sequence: TGCGCCAGCAGCCAGATTAGCGGGAGGCGCGACAATGAGCAGTTCTTC.

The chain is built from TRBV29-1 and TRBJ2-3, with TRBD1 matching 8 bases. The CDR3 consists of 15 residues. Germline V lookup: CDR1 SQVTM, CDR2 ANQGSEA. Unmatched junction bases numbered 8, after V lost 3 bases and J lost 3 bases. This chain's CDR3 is CSVDDPRGQTDTQYF. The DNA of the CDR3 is TGCAGCGTTGACGACCCCAGGGGGCAAACAGATACGCAGTATTTT.

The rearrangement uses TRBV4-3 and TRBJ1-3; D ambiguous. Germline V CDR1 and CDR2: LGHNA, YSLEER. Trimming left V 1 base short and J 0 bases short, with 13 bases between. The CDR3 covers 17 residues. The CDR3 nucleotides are TGCGCCAGCAGCCAAGGGTCAACTGTTTACTCTGGAAACACCATATATTTT. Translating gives CASSQGSTVYSGNTIYF.

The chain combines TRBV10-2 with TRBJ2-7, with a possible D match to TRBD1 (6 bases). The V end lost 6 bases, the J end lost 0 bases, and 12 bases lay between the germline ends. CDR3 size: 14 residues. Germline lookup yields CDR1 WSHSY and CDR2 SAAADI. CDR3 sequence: CASSERDISYEQYF. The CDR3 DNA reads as TGCGCCAGCAGCGAACGGGACATCTCCTACGAGCAGTACTTC.

CDR3: CASTEIAGPYNEQFF. The CDR3 bases are TGTGCCAGCACCGAAATAGCGGGACCTTACAATGAGCAGTTCTTC. The chain links TRBV5-4 to TRBJ2-1; TRBD2 aligns across 8 bases. Germline loops: CDR1 SGHNT, CDR2 YYREEE (reference sequence). V gave up 6 bases and J gave up 4 bases; unmatched junction bases: 9. This CDR3 is 15 amino acids long.

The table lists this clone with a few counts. CDR3 sequence reads: CASRERANYGYTF. The CDR3 DNA sequence: TGTGCCAGCAGAGAGAGGGCTAACTATGGCTACACCTTC. The J gene is TRBJ1-2, the V gene TRBV7-9; D not resolved. The germline CDR1 and CDR2 sequences are SEHNR and FQNEAQ (reference sequence). Deletions cut 6 bases from V and 0 bases from J, with 8 bases between. The CDR3 is 13 residues long. The complete variable domain, with remaining parts taken from reference TRBV7-9 and TRBJ1-2, reads DTGVSQNPRHKITKRGQNVTFRCDPISEHNRLYWYRQTLGQGPEFLTYFQNEAQLEKSRLLSDRFSAERPKGSFSTLEIQRTEQGDSAMYLCASRERANYGYTFGSGTRLTVV.

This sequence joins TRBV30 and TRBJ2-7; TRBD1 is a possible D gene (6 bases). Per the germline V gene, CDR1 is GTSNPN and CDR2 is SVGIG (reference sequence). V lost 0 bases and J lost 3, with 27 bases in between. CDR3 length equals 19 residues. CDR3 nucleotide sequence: TGTGCCTGGAGTGTAAGCGACCTCCCTACAGGGCTCTTGATCTACGAGCAGTACTTC. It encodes CAWSVSDLPTGLLIYEQYF.

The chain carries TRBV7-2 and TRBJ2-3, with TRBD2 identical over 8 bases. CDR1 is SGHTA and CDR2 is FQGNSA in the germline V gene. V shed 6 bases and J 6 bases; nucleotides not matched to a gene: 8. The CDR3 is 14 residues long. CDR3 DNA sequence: TGTGCCAGCAGTAACGGGAGGGGTTCGGATACGCAGTATTTT. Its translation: CASSNGRGSDTQYF. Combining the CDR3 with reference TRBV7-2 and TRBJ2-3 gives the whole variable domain GAGVSQSPSNKVTEKGKDVELRCDPISGHTALYWYRQSLGQGLEFLIYFQGNSAPDKSGLPSDRFSAERTGGSVSTLTIQRTQQEDSAVYLCASSNGRGSDTQYFGPGTRLTVL.

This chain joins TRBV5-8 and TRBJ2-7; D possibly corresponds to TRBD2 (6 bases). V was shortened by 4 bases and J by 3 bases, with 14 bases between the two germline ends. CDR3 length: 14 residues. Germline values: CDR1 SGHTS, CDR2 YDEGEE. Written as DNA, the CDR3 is TGTGCCAGCAGCGCACCGGGACTGTACTACGAGCAGTACTTC. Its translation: CASSAPGLYYEQYF. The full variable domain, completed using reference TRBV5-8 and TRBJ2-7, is EAGVTQSPTHLIKTRGQQATLRCSPISGHTSVYWYQQALGLGLQFLLWYDEGEERNRGNFPPRFSGRQFPNYSSELNVNALELEDSALYLCASSAPGLYYEQYFGPGTRLTVT.

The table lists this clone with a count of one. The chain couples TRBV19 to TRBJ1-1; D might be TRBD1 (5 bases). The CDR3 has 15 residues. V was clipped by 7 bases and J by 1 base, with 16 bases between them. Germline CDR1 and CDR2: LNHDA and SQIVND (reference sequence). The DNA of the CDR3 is TGTGCCAGTAAAGCCTCAGCTGGGGCGAACACTGAAGCTTTCTTT. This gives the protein CASKASAGANTEAFF.

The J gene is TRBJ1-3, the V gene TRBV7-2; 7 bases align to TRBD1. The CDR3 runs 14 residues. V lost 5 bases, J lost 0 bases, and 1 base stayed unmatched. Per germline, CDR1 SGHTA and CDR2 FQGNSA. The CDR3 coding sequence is TGTGCCAGCAGCCAGGGGGGCTCTGGAAACACCATATATTTT. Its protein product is CASSQGGSGNTIYF. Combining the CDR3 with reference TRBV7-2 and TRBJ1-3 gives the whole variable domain GAGVSQSPSNKVTEKGKDVELRCDPISGHTALYWYRQSLGQGLEFLIYFQGNSAPDKSGLPSDRFSAERTGGSVSTLTIQRTQQEDSAVYLCASSQGGSGNTIYFGEGSWLTVV.

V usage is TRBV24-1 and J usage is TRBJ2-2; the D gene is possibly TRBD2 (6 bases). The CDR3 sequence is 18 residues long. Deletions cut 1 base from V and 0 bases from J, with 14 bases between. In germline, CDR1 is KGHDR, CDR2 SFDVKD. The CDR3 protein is CATSDFRGGNPNTGELFF. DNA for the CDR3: TGTGCCACCAGTGATTTTCGTGGCGGGAACCCGAACACCGGGGAGCTGTTTTTT.

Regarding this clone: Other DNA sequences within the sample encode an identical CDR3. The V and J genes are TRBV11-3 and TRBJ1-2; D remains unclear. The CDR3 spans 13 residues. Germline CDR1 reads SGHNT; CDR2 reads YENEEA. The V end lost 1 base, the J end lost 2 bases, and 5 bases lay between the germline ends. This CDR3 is CASSLGGNYGYTF. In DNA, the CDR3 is TGTGCCAGCAGCTTAGGAGGCAACTATGGCTACACCTTC.

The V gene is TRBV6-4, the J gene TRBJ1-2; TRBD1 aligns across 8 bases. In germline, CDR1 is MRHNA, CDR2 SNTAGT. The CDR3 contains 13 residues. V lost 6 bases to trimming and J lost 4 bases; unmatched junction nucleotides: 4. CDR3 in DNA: TGTGCCAGCAGCCAGGGGGCCGGCTATGGCTACACCTTC. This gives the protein CASSQGAGYGYTF.

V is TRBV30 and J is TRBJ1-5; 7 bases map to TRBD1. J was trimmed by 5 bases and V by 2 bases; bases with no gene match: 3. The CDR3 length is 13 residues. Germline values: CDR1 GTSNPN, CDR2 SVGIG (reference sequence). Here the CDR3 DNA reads TGTGCCTGGAGTCCCGGACAGGATCAGCCCCAGCATTTT. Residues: CAWSPGQDQPQHF.

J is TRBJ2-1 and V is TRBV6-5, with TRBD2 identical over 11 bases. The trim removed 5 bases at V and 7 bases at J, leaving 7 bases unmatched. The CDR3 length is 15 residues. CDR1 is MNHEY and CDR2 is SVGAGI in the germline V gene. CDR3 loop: CASSIGLAGGNEQFF. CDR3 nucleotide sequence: TGTGCCAGCAGTATTGGACTAGCGGGTGGAAATGAGCAGTTCTTC.

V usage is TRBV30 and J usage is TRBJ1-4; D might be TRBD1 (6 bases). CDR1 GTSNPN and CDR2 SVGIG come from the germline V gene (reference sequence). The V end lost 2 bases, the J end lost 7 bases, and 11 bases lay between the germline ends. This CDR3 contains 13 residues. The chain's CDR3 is CAWSRTEGEKLFF. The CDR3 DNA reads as TGTGCCTGGAGTAGGACAGAGGGTGAAAAACTGTTTTTT.

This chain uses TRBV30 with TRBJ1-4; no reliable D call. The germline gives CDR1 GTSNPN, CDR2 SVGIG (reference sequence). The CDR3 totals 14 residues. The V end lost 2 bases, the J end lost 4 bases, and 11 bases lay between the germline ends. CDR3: CAWSTGRLNEKLFF. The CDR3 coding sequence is TGTGCCTGGAGTACTGGCAGGCTTAATGAAAAACTGTTTTTT.

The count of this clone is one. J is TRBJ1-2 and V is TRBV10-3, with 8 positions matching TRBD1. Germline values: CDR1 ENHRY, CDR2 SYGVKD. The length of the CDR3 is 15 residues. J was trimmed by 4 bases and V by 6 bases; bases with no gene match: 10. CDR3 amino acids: CAIRRGGDRPYGYTF. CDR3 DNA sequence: TGTGCCATCAGAAGGGGGGGGGACAGGCCCTATGGCTACACCTTC.

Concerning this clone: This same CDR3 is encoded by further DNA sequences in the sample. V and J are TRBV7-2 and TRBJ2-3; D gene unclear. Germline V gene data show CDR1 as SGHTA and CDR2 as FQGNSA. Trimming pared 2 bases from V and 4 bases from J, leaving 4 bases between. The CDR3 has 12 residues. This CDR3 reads CASSLLADTQYF. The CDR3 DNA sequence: TGTGCCAGCAGCTTACTAGCAGATACGCAGTATTTT.

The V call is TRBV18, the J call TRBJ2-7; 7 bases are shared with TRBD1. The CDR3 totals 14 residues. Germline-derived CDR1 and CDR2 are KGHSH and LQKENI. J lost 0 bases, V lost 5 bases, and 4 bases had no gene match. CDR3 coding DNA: TGTGCCAGCTCATCCCGACAGGGCTCCTACGAGCAGTACTTC. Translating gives CASSSRQGSYEQYF.

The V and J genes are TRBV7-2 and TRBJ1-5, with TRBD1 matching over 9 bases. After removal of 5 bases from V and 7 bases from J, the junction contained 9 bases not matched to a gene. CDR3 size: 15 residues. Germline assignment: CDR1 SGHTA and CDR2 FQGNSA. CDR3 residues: CASSASTGGKQPQHF. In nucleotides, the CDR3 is TGTGCCAGCAGCGCATCGACAGGGGGTAAACAGCCCCAGCATTTT.

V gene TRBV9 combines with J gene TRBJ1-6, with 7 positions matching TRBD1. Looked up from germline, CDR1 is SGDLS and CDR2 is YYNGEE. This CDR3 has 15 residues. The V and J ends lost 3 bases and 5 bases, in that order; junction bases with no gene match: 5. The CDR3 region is CASSADRENNSPLHF. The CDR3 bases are TGTGCCAGCAGCGCCGACAGGGAGAATAATTCACCCCTCCACTTT.

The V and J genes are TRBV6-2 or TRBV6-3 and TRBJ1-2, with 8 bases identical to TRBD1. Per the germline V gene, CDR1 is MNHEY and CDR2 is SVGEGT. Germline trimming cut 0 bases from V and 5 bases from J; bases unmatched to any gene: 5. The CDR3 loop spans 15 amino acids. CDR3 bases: TGTGCCAGCAGTTACTCGGACAGGGATTTTTATGGCTACACCTTC. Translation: CASSYSDRDFYGYTF.

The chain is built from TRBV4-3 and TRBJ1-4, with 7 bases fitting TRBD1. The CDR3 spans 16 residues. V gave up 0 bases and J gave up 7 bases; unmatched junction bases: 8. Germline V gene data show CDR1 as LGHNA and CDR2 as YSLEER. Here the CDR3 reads CASSQDLEGASEKLFF. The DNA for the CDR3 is TGCGCCAGCAGCCAAGATCTGGAGGGGGCGAGTGAAAAACTGTTTTTT.

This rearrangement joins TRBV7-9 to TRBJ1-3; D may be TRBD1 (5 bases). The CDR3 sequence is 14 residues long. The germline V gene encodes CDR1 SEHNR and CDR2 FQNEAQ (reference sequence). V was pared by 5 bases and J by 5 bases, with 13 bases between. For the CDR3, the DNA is TGTGCCAGCAGCCAATGGGGCCAGAGAAACACCATATATTTT. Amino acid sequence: CASSQWGQRNTIYF.

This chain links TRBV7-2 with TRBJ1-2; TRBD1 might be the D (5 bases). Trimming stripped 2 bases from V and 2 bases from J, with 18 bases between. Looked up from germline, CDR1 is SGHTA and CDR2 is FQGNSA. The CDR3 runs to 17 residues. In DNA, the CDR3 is TGTGCCAGCAGCTTAACCGCAGGGCAATGGCGGAACTATGGCTACACCTTC. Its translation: CASSLTAGQWRNYGYTF.